The rows below give T cell receptor beta chains drawn from one sample of a study of T cell responses to AZD1222 COVID-19 vaccine. Profiled with immunoSEQ multiplex PCR; TCRdb holds only in-frame clones, not every one. The sample carries about 120,000 clones, roughly 84% recorded once. Sequenced material: peripheral blood, taken on day 0 of AZD1222 vaccination. The receptors were gathered from an adult in good health. Both conserved end residues are part of each CDR3. A D gene is named only where the DNA matches it firmly. Expanded clones are given a class, and other clones once, few, many or no size at all.

size: -; V: TRBV6-5; J: TRBJ2-1; D: -; CDR3: CASGKDGSSYNEQFF; DNA: TGTGCCAGCGGCAAGGACGGGAGCTCCTACAATGAGCAGTTCTTC
size: once; V: TRBV19; J: TRBJ1-3; D: -; CDR3: CATGGQAAGNTIYF; DNA: TGTGCCACGGGTGGGCAAGCAGCTGGAAACACCATATATTTT
size: -; V: TRBV14; J: TRBJ1-2; D: -; CDR3: CASSQDIEEIFYGYTF; DNA: TGTGCCAGCAGCCAAGATATAGAGGAGATTTTCTATGGCTACACCTTC
size: -; V: TRBV5-1; J: TRBJ1-2; D: TRBD1; CDR3: CASSKGQNYGYTF; DNA: TGCGCCAGCAGCAAGGGACAGAACTATGGCTACACCTTC
size: -; V: TRBV7-2; J: TRBJ2-1; D: -; CDR3: CASSRGWPYNEQFF; DNA: TGTGCCAGCAGTAGGGGTTGGCCCTACAATGAGCAGTTCTTC
size: -; V: TRBV11-3; J: TRBJ2-7; D: -; CDR3: CASSLGNGPSYEQYF; DNA: TGTGCCAGCAGCTTAGGGAATGGGCCGAGCTACGAGCAGTACTTC
size: -; V: TRBV5-4; J: TRBJ2-7; D: TRBD2; CDR3: CASPTSTSLYEQYF; DNA: TGTGCCAGCCCCACTTCGACTAGCTTGTACGAGCAGTACTTC
size: few; V: TRBV29-1; J: TRBJ2-5; D: TRBD1; CDR3: CSVDRVWGETQYF; DNA: TGCAGCGTGGACAGGGTATGGGGGGAGACCCAGTACTTC
size: -; V: TRBV20-1; J: TRBJ2-5; D: -; CDR3: CSASKETQYF; DNA: TGCAGTGCTAGCAAGGAGACCCAGTACTTC
size: -; V: TRBV5-4; J: TRBJ1-2; D: -; CDR3: CASNPGHGYGYTF; DNA: TGTGCCAGCAACCCGGGACACGGATATGGCTACACCTTC
size: -; V: TRBV5-6; J: TRBJ2-7; D: TRBD1; CDR3: CASSLKGARIDYEQYF; DNA: TGTGCCAGCAGCTTGAAGGGGGCTCGGATAGACTACGAGCAGTACTTC
size: -; V: TRBV28; J: TRBJ2-4; D: TRBD2; CDR3: CASSLSAAGAKNIQYF; DNA: TGTGCCAGCAGTTTATCGGCAGCGGGGGCCAAAAACATTCAGTACTTC
size: -; V: TRBV6-2/TRBV6-3; J: TRBJ1-6; D: -; CDR3: CASSYSPDMGSPLHF; DNA: TGTGCCAGCAGTTACTCTCCCGACATGGGTTCACCCCTCCACTTT
size: -; V: TRBV19; J: TRBJ2-3; D: -; CDR3: CASSIDGGRGDTQYF; DNA: TGTGCCAGTAGTATAGATGGGGGAAGAGGAGATACGCAGTATTTT
size: -; V: TRBV24-1; J: TRBJ2-2; D: -; CDR3: CATSDLGLPGELFF; DNA: TGTGCCACCAGTGATTTGGGACTCCCTGGGGAGCTGTTTTTT
size: once; V: TRBV11-3; J: TRBJ1-1; D: -; CDR3: CASSLDYRVEPRPEAFF; DNA: TGTGCCAGCAGCTTAGATTATAGGGTGGAGCCGCGGCCTGAAGCTTTCTTT
size: -; V: TRBV5-1; J: TRBJ1-1; D: TRBD1; CDR3: CASSKDRGRGTEAFF; DNA: TGCGCCAGCAGCAAGGACAGGGGAAGGGGCACTGAAGCTTTCTTT
size: -; V: TRBV29-1; J: TRBJ2-1; D: -; CDR3: CSVSQGIVEQFF; DNA: TGCAGCGTCTCCCAGGGTATCGTTGAGCAGTTCTTC
size: -; V: TRBV3-1/TRBV3-2; J: TRBJ2-7; D: TRBD1; CDR3: CASSQEVEGTGTYEQYF; DNA: TGTGCCAGCAGCCAAGAGGTAGAGGGGACAGGAACCTACGAGCAGTACTTC
size: few; V: TRBV11-2; J: TRBJ1-2; D: -; CDR3: CASSSPRGGIANYGYTF; DNA: TGTGCCAGCAGCTCTCCCCGCGGCGGTATAGCTAACTATGGCTACACCTTC
size: -; V: TRBV29-1; J: TRBJ1-2; D: -; CDR3: CSVVHGYGYTF; DNA: TGCAGCGTAGTACACGGATATGGCTACACCTTC
size: -; V: TRBV2; J: TRBJ2-7; D: TRBD2; CDR3: CASSLTSGVGEQYF; DNA: TGTGCCAGCAGTCTGACTAGCGGCGTAGGGGAGCAGTACTTC
size: many; V: TRBV3-1/TRBV3-2; J: TRBJ1-3; D: TRBD1; CDR3: CASSYNRGGNTIYF; DNA: TGTGCCAGCAGCTACAACAGGGGTGGAAACACCATATATTTT
size: -; V: TRBV7-2; J: TRBJ2-7; D: -; CDR3: CASSPGNYEQYF; DNA: TGTGCCAGCAGCCCGGGGAACTACGAGCAGTACTTC
size: -; V: TRBV3-1/TRBV3-2; J: TRBJ1-2; D: -; CDR3: CASSQETRTAYYGYTF; DNA: TGTGCCAGCAGCCAAGAGACTAGGACAGCTTACTATGGCTACACCTTC
size: -; V: TRBV28; J: TRBJ2-3; D: -; CDR3: CASSLPPFEGTMGTDTQYF; DNA: TGTGCCAGCAGTTTGCCCCCTTTCGAAGGGACAATGGGCACAGATACGCAGTATTTT
size: -; V: TRBV5-5; J: TRBJ1-1; D: -; CDR3: CASSLGAGPEAFF; DNA: TGTGCCAGCAGCTTGGGTGCGGGCCCTGAAGCTTTCTTT
size: -; V: TRBV12-3/TRBV12-4; J: TRBJ1-5; D: -; CDR3: CASSRTNQPQHF; DNA: TGTGCCAGCAGCCGGACCAATCAGCCCCAGCATTTT
size: -; V: TRBV6-1; J: TRBJ2-3; D: -; CDR3: CASSEGGTDTQYF; DNA: TGTGCCAGCAGTGAAGGGGGGACGGATACGCAGTATTTT
size: -; V: TRBV7-9; J: TRBJ2-2; D: -; CDR3: CASSLHGGGLNTGELFF; DNA: TGTGCCAGCAGCTTACATGGCGGGGGCCTAAACACCGGGGAGCTGTTTTTT
size: few; V: TRBV19; J: TRBJ1-6; D: TRBD1; CDR3: CASSDGQGSTLHF; DNA: TGTGCCAGTAGTGATGGACAGGGCTCTACCCTCCACTTT
size: -; V: TRBV2; J: TRBJ2-5; D: -; CDR3: CASSPAAPGTQYF; DNA: TGTGCCAGCTCTCCAGCGGCGCCAGGGACCCAGTACTTC
size: -; V: TRBV19; J: TRBJ1-1; D: TRBD1; CDR3: CASQSGTVNTEAFF; DNA: TGTGCCAGTCAATCCGGGACAGTGAACACTGAAGCTTTCTTT
size: -; V: TRBV20-1; J: TRBJ2-7; D: -; CDR3: CSVVVQNEQYF; DNA: TGCAGTGTGGTGGTCCAAAACGAGCAGTACTTC
size: -; V: TRBV19; J: TRBJ1-2; D: -; CDR3: CASSDHSDNYGYTF; DNA: TGTGCCAGTAGTGATCACAGTGATAACTATGGCTACACCTTC
size: -; V: TRBV28; J: TRBJ2-7; D: -; CDR3: CASTSTGYEQYF; DNA: TGTGCCAGCACCAGTACGGGCTACGAGCAGTACTTC
size: few; V: TRBV5-1; J: TRBJ2-5; D: TRBD1; CDR3: CASRTGTGELTQYF; DNA: TGCGCCAGCAGAACCGGGACAGGTGAATTGACCCAGTACTTC
size: -; V: TRBV9; J: TRBJ2-2; D: -; CDR3: CASSLLVNTGELFF; DNA: TGTGCCAGCAGCCTCCTCGTTAACACCGGGGAGCTGTTTTTT
size: -; V: TRBV10-3; J: TRBJ2-7; D: -; CDR3: CAIRLTGDLRSHEQYF; DNA: TGTGCCATCAGGTTAACAGGTGATTTGAGGTCCCACGAGCAGTACTTC
size: -; V: TRBV11-3; J: TRBJ2-1; D: TRBD2; CDR3: CASSLISGGAGEQFF; DNA: TGTGCCAGCAGCTTAATCAGCGGGGGGGCTGGTGAGCAGTTCTTC
size: -; V: TRBV19; J: TRBJ1-4; D: -; CDR3: CASSETEGEKLFF; DNA: TGTGCCAGTAGCGAGACGGAGGGTGAAAAACTGTTTTTT
size: -; V: TRBV15; J: TRBJ1-5; D: -; CDR3: CATSAGIYSNQPQHF; DNA: TGTGCCACCAGCGCAGGGATCTATAGCAATCAGCCCCAGCATTTT
size: -; V: TRBV27; J: TRBJ1-1; D: -; CDR3: CASSPTRGNTEAFF; DNA: TGTGCCAGCAGTCCCACCAGAGGGAACACTGAAGCTTTCTTT
size: -; V: TRBV5-5; J: TRBJ1-2; D: -; CDR3: CASRQGGYGYGYTF; DNA: TGTGCCAGCAGGCAAGGTGGTTATGGCTATGGCTACACCTTC
size: once; V: TRBV5-1; J: TRBJ1-1; D: -; CDR3: CASSLIPNTEAFF; DNA: TGCGCCAGCAGCTTGATCCCGAACACTGAAGCTTTCTTT